Below are 30 T cell receptor beta chains sequenced from a single sample in a study of blood T cell repertoires in COVID-19. The method was immunoSEQ multiplex PCR; TCRdb's version includes in-frame clones alone and lacks a portion of them. The sample holds under 150,000 clones, around 86% seen once. The specimen sequenced was peripheral blood. All receptors derive from a man between 35 and 55 years old with active or convalescent COVID-19.

This clone has just one count. The rearrangement links TRBV27 to TRBJ2-3, with TRBD1 as a possible D gene (5 bases). CDR3 length: 15 amino acids. Per germline, CDR1 MNHEY and CDR2 SMNVEV (reference sequence). Trimming stripped 6 bases from V and 1 base from J, with 14 bases between. CDR3 coding DNA: TGTGCCAGCAGCCCAGGGTCCCGGGGCACAGATACGCAGTATTTT. It is translated as CASSPGSRGTDTQYF.

In DNA, the CDR3 is TGTGCCAGCAGCCAAGCCGGGGGGAACACTGAAGCTTTCTTT. As protein: CASSQAGGNTEAFF. The genes are TRBV7-9 and TRBJ1-1, with a weak D call TRBD1 (5 bases). Germline V CDR1 and CDR2: SEHNR, FQNEAQ (reference sequence). The CDR3 covers 14 residues. V lost 5 bases and J lost 1, with 11 bases in between.

Concerning this clone: At one end the junction does not follow the germline gene, possibly because of a read error. The genes are TRBV5-6 and TRBJ1-5, with D tentatively TRBD1 (5 bases). The germline CDR1 and CDR2 sequences are SGHDT and YYEEEE. CDR3 length: 13 amino acids. The chain's CDR3 is CASSLGGKQPQHF. The DNA for the CDR3 is TGTGCCAGCAGCTTGGGGGGCAAACAGCCCCAGCATTTT.

The genes are TRBV4-1 and TRBJ1-2; 7 nucleotides align to TRBD1. The CDR3 is made up of 15 amino acids. CDR1 and CDR2 (germline): MGHRA, YSYEKL. J gave up 6 bases and V 0 bases, and 7 bases lay outside the gene matches. DNA of the CDR3: TGCGCCAGCAGCCAAGACGAGACAGGGCTTCATGGCTACACCTTC. It encodes CASSQDETGLHGYTF.

This chain uses TRBV4-1 with TRBJ1-1; unclear D gene. This CDR3 is built from 17 residues. V shed 0 bases and J shed 2 bases, with 16 bases lying between them. Germline V gene data show CDR1 as MGHRA and CDR2 as YSYEKL. CDR3 nucleotide sequence: TGCGCCAGCAGCCAAGATAGTAGATTTCCCTTAAACACTGAAGCTTTCTTT. Translating it yields CASSQDSRFPLNTEAFF.

This clone was observed a handful of times. The chain recombines TRBV7-2 with TRBJ1-6, with D perhaps TRBD1 (5 bases). The V and J ends lost 1 base and 12 bases respectively, with 10 bases between them. This CDR3 is 13 amino acids long. CDR1 and CDR2 (germline): SGHTA, FQGNSA. DNA of the CDR3: TGTGCCAGCAGCTTAGGGGCAGGGCAACCCCTCCACTTT. Protein product: CASSLGAGQPLHF.

The chain employs TRBV12-3 or TRBV12-4 and TRBJ2-1; perhaps TRBD2 as D (6 bases). V lost 5 bases to trimming and J lost 9 bases, with 14 bases between them. This CDR3 is 13 amino acids long. CDR3: CASSPTRAAEQFF. The CDR3 DNA is TGTGCCAGCAGTCCGACTAGGGCGGCTGAGCAGTTCTTC.

The chain recombines TRBV29-1 with TRBJ1-1, with D hard to call. The V end was cut by 7 bases, the J end by 0 bases, with 15 bases between. Germline CDR1 reads SQVTM; CDR2 reads ANQGSEA. The CDR3 length is 14 residues. The DNA of the CDR3 is TGCAGCGCCGGAGCCCATTTACTGAACACTGAAGCTTTCTTT. Translating gives CSAGAHLLNTEAFF.

J is TRBJ2-3 and V is TRBV15; 11 bases match TRBD2. This CDR3 is built from 18 residues. The germline V gene has CDR1 LNHNV and CDR2 YYDKDF (reference sequence). V dropped 1 base and J dropped 2; count of bases not matched to a gene: 8. CDR3 sequence reads: CATSRVRLAGGNTDTQYF. The CDR3 nucleotides are TGTGCCACCAGCAGAGTTCGGCTAGCGGGGGGAAACACAGATACGCAGTATTTT.

V and J are TRBV18 and TRBJ2-7; TRBD2 aligns across 7 bases. The germline CDR1 and CDR2 sequences are KGHSH and LQKENI. The J segment lost 4 bases and the V segment lost 6 bases, leaving 18 bases of the junction unmatched. There are 17 residues in the CDR3. The CDR3 DNA follows: TGTGCCAGCTCCCCGCCCATCGGATCGGGGGGAGGGTACGAGCAGTACTTC. Protein sequence: CASSPPIGSGGGYEQYF.

The chain joins TRBV19 to TRBJ1-6, with D unclear. Deletions cut 3 bases from V and 8 bases from J, with 11 bases between. The length of the CDR3 is 14 residues. The germline V gene has CDR1 LNHDA and CDR2 SQIVND (reference sequence). In nucleotides, the CDR3 is TGTGCCAGTAGTATTGCGGGAAGGGATTCACCCCTCCACTTT. Its translation is CASSIAGRDSPLHF.

CDR3 DNA sequence: TGTGCCGGTTCCTTGAGCTCTGGAAACACCATATATTTT. Translating gives CAGSLSSGNTIYF. The chain carries TRBV12-3 or TRBV12-4 and TRBJ1-3; D not certain. The CDR3 sequence is 13 residues long. V lost 11 bases and J 0 bases, leaving 11 bases between the germline ends.

The J gene is TRBJ2-1, the V gene TRBV3-1 (or the pseudogene TRBV3-2), with D possibly matching TRBD2 (6 bases). The V and J ends lost 4 bases and 9 bases respectively, with 10 bases between them. The CDR3 runs 12 residues. Germline CDR1 reads LGHDT; CDR2 reads YNNKEL (reference sequence). The chain's CDR3 is CASSLRRAEQFF. The CDR3 bases are TGTGCCAGCAGCCTCCGGAGGGCTGAGCAGTTCTTC.

The V call is TRBV6-5, the J call TRBJ1-2; D gene uncertain. Between the trimmed V and J ends, which lost 9 bases and 2 bases, there was a span of 7 bases. Germline CDR1 MNHEY, CDR2 SVGAGI. This CDR3 has 11 amino acids. The CDR3 spells CASNENYGYTF. As DNA, the CDR3 is TGTGCCAGTAACGAGAACTATGGCTACACCTTC.

This clone has only a few counts. The chain recombines TRBV29-1 with TRBJ1-2; D is possibly TRBD1 (6 bases). This CDR3 has 13 residues. Germline CDR1 SQVTM, CDR2 ANQGSEA. Trimming pared 8 bases from V and 6 bases from J, leaving 19 bases between. CDR3 bases: TGCAGCCCAGCCGGGACATCATTCAATGGCTACACCTTC. It encodes CSPAGTSFNGYTF.

This clone has just a few counts. The chain has TRBV5-6 and TRBJ2-5, with 8 bases matching TRBD2. Trimming took 3 bases from V and 3 from J; bases not matched to a gene: 7. The germline CDR1 and CDR2 sequences are SGHDT and YYEEEE. This CDR3 comprises 15 residues. CDR3 nucleotide sequence: TGTGCCAGCAGCTGGCAGACTAGCGAGAAAGAGACCCAGTACTTC. Encoded protein: CASSWQTSEKETQYF.

The chain carries TRBV27 and TRBJ1-6; perhaps TRBD1 as D (6 bases). The CDR3 covers 13 residues. The V and J ends lost 6 bases and 10 bases respectively, with 13 bases between them. Germline V gives CDR1 MNHEY, CDR2 SMNVEV (reference sequence). The CDR3 DNA reads as TGTGCCAGCAGCCGACAGGTCCGCTCACCCCTCCACTTT. Its translation is CASSRQVRSPLHF.

The V call is TRBV18, the J call TRBJ2-7; TRBD1 aligns across 8 bases. Germline values: CDR1 KGHSH, CDR2 LQKENI. The CDR3 sequence is 14 residues long. J lost 5 bases, V lost 3 bases, and 6 bases had no gene match. In DNA form, the CDR3 reads TGTGCCAGCTCACCCCCGGGACAGGAGCACGAGCAGTACTTC. Protein product: CASSPPGQEHEQYF.

The chain has TRBV5-5 and TRBJ1-1, with D perhaps TRBD1 (5 bases). CDR3 length: 15 residues. Germline V gene sequence: CDR1 SGHKS, CDR2 YYEKEE (reference sequence). V shed 2 bases and J shed 1 base, with 12 bases lying between them. DNA of the CDR3: TGTGCCAGCAGCTTTTTGGAGGGGACGAACACTGAAGCTTTCTTT. Its protein product is CASSFLEGTNTEAFF.

The V call is TRBV11-3, the J call TRBJ2-7, with 11 nucleotides matching TRBD1. Germline values: CDR1 SGHNT, CDR2 YENEEA. Trimming cost V 5 bases and J 4 bases; bases outside gene matches: 4. The CDR3 is 14 amino acids. The CDR3 DNA reads TGTGCCAGCAGCGTAGGACAGGGGGCATACGAGCAGTACTTC. It yields the protein CASSVGQGAYEQYF. Complete variable domain (other parts from reference TRBV11-3 and TRBJ2-7): EAGVVQSPRYKIIEKKQPVAFWCNPISGHNTLYWYLQNLGQGPELLIRYENEEAVDDSQLPKDRFSAERLKGVDSTLKIQPAELGDSAVYLCASSVGQGAYEQYFGPGTRLTVT.

This clone showed up just once. The chain joins TRBV9 to TRBJ1-6; a possible D gene is TRBD1 (5 bases). CDR1 and CDR2 (germline): SGDLS, YYNGEE. Trimming pared 3 bases from V and 8 bases from J, leaving 9 bases between. This CDR3 spans 13 amino acids. The CDR3 spells CASSGQRDSPLHF. CDR3 coding DNA: TGTGCCAGCAGCGGACAGCGAGATTCACCCCTCCACTTT.

This sequence joins TRBV7-3 and TRBJ2-6; TRBD1 might be the D (6 bases). This CDR3 has 16 residues. Germline values: CDR1 SGHTA, CDR2 FQGTGA. Trimming cost V 3 bases and J 0 bases, with 9 bases left between them. CDR3 region: CASSFDRYSGANVLTF. The CDR3, as DNA: TGTGCCAGCAGCTTCGACAGGTACTCTGGGGCCAACGTCCTGACTTTC.

The J gene is TRBJ2-5, the V gene TRBV19, with D maybe TRBD1 (5 bases). Trimming took 3 bases from V and 3 from J, leaving 11 bases between them. This CDR3 region has 14 residues. Germline V CDR1 and CDR2: LNHDA, SQIVND (reference sequence). The CDR3, as DNA: TGTGCCAGTAGTATCTTGGGGCAGAAAGAGACCCAGTACTTC. It yields the protein CASSILGQKETQYF.

The chain is built from TRBV6-4 and TRBJ1-4, with D unresolved. CDR3 length equals 10 residues. Germline V gene data show CDR1 as MRHNA and CDR2 as SNTAGT. V was trimmed by 9 bases and J by 8 bases, leaving 7 bases between them. CDR3 nucleotides: TGTGCCAGGGCAAACGAAAAACTGTTTTTT. It specifies CARANEKLFF.

V usage is TRBV7-3 and J usage is TRBJ1-2; tentatively, D is TRBD1 (5 bases). CDR3 length: 14 residues. V lost 0 bases and J lost 8, with 13 bases in between. In germline, CDR1 is SGHTA, CDR2 FQGTGA. For the CDR3, the DNA is TGTGCCAGCAGCTTAACGCCGGGGGAATTAGGCTACACCTTC. This translates into CASSLTPGELGYTF.

CDR3 amino acids: CASSVGGRDLVLTF. The DNA of the CDR3 is TGTGCCAGCAGCGTAGGCGGCAGGGATCTCGTCCTGACTTTC. V gene TRBV9 combines with J gene TRBJ2-6; possible D gene TRBD1, 5 bases. This CDR3 comprises 14 residues. Looked up from germline, CDR1 is SGDLS and CDR2 is YYNGEE. V dropped 0 bases and J dropped 12 bases, with 13 bases sitting between them.

The CDR3 DNA reads TGTGCCAGCAGTTTATATGGGGGGAGAAGTGAAAAACTGTTTTTT. This gives the protein CASSLYGGRSEKLFF. The genes are TRBV27 and TRBJ1-4; perhaps TRBD1 as D (5 bases). The CDR3 loop spans 15 amino acids. The V end lost 1 base, the J end lost 7 bases, and 13 bases lay between the germline ends. Germline V gives CDR1 MNHEY, CDR2 SMNVEV (reference sequence).

This clone was counted a few times. This sequence joins TRBV7-5 and TRBJ1-2; the table's D call TRBD1 went unverified against the DNA. TRBV7-5 is deemed a pseudogene. The CDR3 contains 15 residues. The CDR3 DNA reads TGTGTCAGAAGCTTAGAACAGTCTCTAATCTATGGCTACACCTTC. This translates into CVRSLEQSLIYGYTF.

The J gene is TRBJ2-5, the V gene TRBV3-1 (or the pseudogene TRBV3-2); D possibly corresponds to TRBD1 (5 bases). The germline V and J ends were trimmed by 0 bases and 5 bases, with 13 bases remaining between them. The CDR3 is 15 residues long. Germline values: CDR1 LGHDT, CDR2 YNNKEL (reference sequence). In DNA form, the CDR3 reads TGTGCCAGCAGCCAAGAACAGGCTTTAGGGGAGACCCAGTACTTC. As protein: CASSQEQALGETQYF.

The chain links TRBV18 to TRBJ2-3; D ambiguous. Germline V CDR1 and CDR2: KGHSH, LQKENI. The V and J ends lost 1 base and 3 bases respectively, with 8 bases between them. This CDR3 is 14 amino acids long. CDR3 sequence reads: CASSPLMATDTQYF. The CDR3, as DNA: TGTGCCAGCTCACCACTGATGGCTACAGATACGCAGTATTTT. Full variable domain (rest looked up from reference TRBV18 and TRBJ2-3): NAGVMQNPRHLVRRRGQEARLRCSPMKGHSHVYWYRQLPEEGLKFMVYLQKENIIDESGMPKERFSAEFPKEGPSILRIQQVVRGDSAAYFCASSPLMATDTQYFGPGTRLTVL.